The sequence of this T cell receptor (beta chain) was determined in a study of tumor and adjacent non-tumor tissue in lung cancer. This CDR3 comprises 14 residues. The germline V gene encodes CDR1 ENHRY and CDR2 SYGVKD. V lost 7 bases, J lost 8 bases, and 7 bases stayed unmatched. The template was RNA from unsorted bulk tissue. Distant lung tissue was collected more than 3 cm away from the tumor edge. Findings and limits, study-wide: In normal lung, the top 100 clones were significantly more dominant than in tumor.

Three rounds of nested PCR, following a modified ARM-PCR protocol, produced the TCRbeta library. From the multiplex PCR reads, TCRdb called clonotypes with MiXCR, one entry per CDR3 protein. The table has around 75,000 distinct CDR3 sequences, about two thirds seen once. This clonotype came up many times. Its specificity is unknown. This clonotype originated in a woman between 45 and 65 years old with non-small cell lung cancer. The sequenced sample was distant non-tumor lung tissue. The rearrangement uses TRBV10-3 and TRBJ2-1; TRBD2 matches 11 bases. The CDR3 nucleotides read TGTGCCATCAAGTCTAGCGGGAGGATCCATGAGCAGTTCTTC. Protein: CAIKSSGRIHEQFF.